Listed below are T cell receptor beta chains from one sample, sequenced in a study of blood T cells in healthy people across ages. TCRdb called the 5' RACE reads again in MiXCR, with one record for every CDR3 protein. The sample yields under 1,000,000 distinct CDR3 sequences, about 34% seen once. Sequencing was carried out using blood. The source is a man younger than 35 in good health. CDR3s include the opening cysteine and the closing phenylalanine or tryptophan. D genes are given only for firm matches. Only part of the rows carry a size: once, few, many, or a class if the clone is expanded.

d_call | j_call | v_call | clone_size | cdr3_aa | cdr3_nt
. | TRBJ2-5 | TRBV6-6 | . | CAGSQIALLGYTETQYF | TGTGCCGGCAGTCAAATAGCGTTGTTGGGGTATACGGAGACCCAGTACTTC
TRBD1 | TRBJ1-2 | TRBV20-1 | . | CSARDWDRGRLYGYTF | TGCAGTGCTAGAGATTGGGACAGGGGGCGCCTCTATGGCTACACCTTC
TRBD1 | TRBJ2-1 | TRBV6-1 | few | CASRGTGGGEQFF | TGTGCCAGCAGAGGGACAGGGGGAGGCGAGCAGTTCTTC
TRBD1 | TRBJ1-1 | TRBV7-6 | . | CASSLTGAPTEAFF | TGTGCCAGCAGCCTAACAGGGGCCCCCACTGAAGCTTTCTTT
TRBD1 | TRBJ2-5 | TRBV15 | . | CAASKTGIYETQYF | TGTGCCGCCAGTAAGACAGGGATTTATGAGACCCAGTACTTC
. | TRBJ1-1 | TRBV7-2 | few | CASSAYYGGGFTEAFF | TGTGCCAGCAGCGCATATTATGGGGGGGGGTTCACTGAAGCTTTCTTT
TRBD1 | TRBJ2-7 | TRBV29-1 | . | CSVEKGAGGDEQYF | TGCAGCGTTGAAAAAGGGGCAGGGGGCGACGAGCAGTACTTC
TRBD1 | TRBJ1-2 | TRBV12-3/TRBV12-4 | . | CASSSPRQGRGYTF | TGTGCCAGCAGTTCGCCGAGACAGGGGCGTGGCTACACCTTC
. | TRBJ1-6 | TRBV20-1 | few | CSASGRKGSSYNSPLHF | TGCAGTGCTAGCGGAAGGAAGGGGAGCTCCTATAATTCACCCCTCCACTTT
. | TRBJ2-3 | TRBV3-1 | few | CASSQDWGLDTQYF | TGTGCCAGCAGCCAAGATTGGGGATTAGATACGCAGTATTTT
. | TRBJ1-5 | TRBV4-2 | . | CASSPQFSNQPQHF | TGTGCCAGCAGCCCTCAATTTAGCAATCAGCCCCAGCATTTT
. | TRBJ2-1 | TRBV20-1 | many | CSASLPETRQFF | TGCAGTGCTAGTCTCCCCGAAACTAGACAGTTCTTC
. | TRBJ2-3 | TRBV29-1 | . | CSVEGGRRTSTDTLYF | TGCAGCGTTGAGGGGGGCAGACGAACAAGCACAGATACGCTGTATTTT
. | TRBJ2-7 | TRBV4-1 | . | CASSQTHGTETYGQYF | TGCGCCAGCAGCCAGACCCACGGGACGGAGACCTACGGGCAGTACTTC
. | TRBJ1-6 | TRBV5-6 | . | CASSSPGARDNSPLHF | TGTGCCAGCAGCTCCCCGGGGGCGCGTGATAATTCACCCCTCCACTTT
TRBD2 | TRBJ2-1 | TRBV29-1 | few | CSALAGEEFF | TGCAGCGCCCTGGCGGGGGAGGAGTTCTTC
. | TRBJ1-1 | TRBV5-1 | . | CASSPTNLGNTEAFF | TGCGCCAGCAGCCCCACGAACCTGGGGAACACTGAAGCTTTCTTT
. | TRBJ2-5 | TRBV7-7 | . | CASSLALVQETQYF | TGTGCCAGCAGCTTAGCTCTGGTCCAAGAGACCCAGTACTTC
. | TRBJ1-1 | TRBV7-2 | . | CASRLTTATSNTEAFF | TGTGCCAGCAGGTTGACGACAGCCACTTCGAACACTGAAGCTTTCTTT
. | TRBJ2-1 | TRBV10-3 | few | CATKTVLSSYNEQFF | TGTGCCACCAAGACTGTCTTAAGCTCCTACAATGAGCAGTTCTTC
. | TRBJ2-2 | TRBV11-2 | few | CASSQGSGGGLSGELFF | TGTGCCAGCAGCCAGGGGTCTGGCGGGGGTCTATCCGGGGAGCTGTTTTTT
TRBD1 | TRBJ2-1 | TRBV29-1 | few | CSVDSTGEGETQFF | TGCAGCGTTGATTCGACAGGGGAAGGAGAGACCCAGTTCTTC
. | TRBJ2-7 | TRBV20-1 | few | CSASPHGQSSYNEQYF | TGCAGTGCTAGCCCCCACGGTCAAAGCTCCTACAATGAGCAGTACTTC
. | TRBJ2-1 | TRBV25-1 | many | CASWGNPRSNEQFF | TGTGCCAGCTGGGGCAACCCACGCTCCAATGAGCAGTTCTTC
. | TRBJ1-2 | TRBV10-3 | many | CAISEGGDGYTF | TGTGCCATCAGTGAGGGTGGCGATGGCTACACCTTC
. | TRBJ2-5 | TRBV19 | . | CASSVLRGGLPETQYF | TGTGCCAGTAGTGTTCTGAGGGGGGGCCTGCCGGAGACCCAGTACTTC
TRBD1 | TRBJ1-1 | TRBV20-1 | few | CSASPGGRTGEAFF | TGCAGTGCTAGCCCAGGGGGCAGGACAGGTGAAGCTTTCTTT
. | TRBJ2-7 | TRBV6-6 | many | CASSYGADYEQYF | TGTGCCAGCAGTTACGGGGCTGACTACGAGCAGTACTTC
. | TRBJ1-5 | TRBV5-6 | few | CASSDGTASSQHF | TGTGCCAGCAGCGATGGGACGGCCTCTTCCCAGCATTTT
TRBD2 | TRBJ2-7 | TRBV9 | . | CASSVGGGAHNEQYF | TGTGCCAGCAGCGTAGGCGGGGGGGCCCACAATGAGCAGTACTTC
. | TRBJ1-2 | TRBV20-1 | few | CSARETGRSRWNTF | TGCAGTGCTAGAGAGACCGGTCGGAGTCGGTGGAACACCTTC
. | TRBJ2-7 | TRBV6-2/TRBV6-3 | few | CASSSREQYF | TGTGCCAGCAGTTCTCGGGAGCAGTACTTC
. | TRBJ1-6 | TRBV12-3/TRBV12-4 | . | CASSLISVASPLHF | TGTGCCAGCAGTTTAATCAGTGTGGCTTCACCCCTCCACTTT
. | TRBJ2-3 | TRBV5-1 | . | CASSSDGDTDTQYF | TGCGCCAGCAGCTCCGACGGCGACACAGATACGCAGTATTTT
. | TRBJ1-6 | TRBV10-3 | . | CAISEQENSPLHF | TGTGCCATCAGTGAACAGGAGAATTCACCCCTCCACTTT
TRBD2 | TRBJ2-3 | TRBV20-1 | . | CSARRPGTSGGATDTQYF | TGCAGTGCTCGCAGACCCGGGACTAGCGGGGGGGCAACAGATACGCAGTATTTT
. | TRBJ2-2 | TRBV7-2 | once | CASSLTRSTGELFF | TGTGCCAGCAGCTTAACGAGGAGCACCGGGGAGCTGTTTTTT
TRBD1 | TRBJ2-7 | TRBV20-1 | many | CSAPGGADYNEQYF | TGCAGTGCTCCAGGGGGCGCGGACTACAATGAGCAGTACTTC
TRBD1 | TRBJ2-1 | TRBV25-1 | many | CASSEYAGGDEQFF | TGTGCCAGCAGTGAGTATGCAGGGGGCGATGAGCAGTTCTTC
TRBD1 | TRBJ1-4 | TRBV30 | . | CAHKGPGQPNEKLFF | TGTGCCCATAAAGGTCCGGGACAGCCGAATGAAAAACTGTTTTTT
. | TRBJ1-5 | TRBV5-6 | few | CASSLGLGGNQPQHF | TGTGCCAGCAGCCTGGGGTTAGGGGGCAATCAGCCCCAGCATTTT
TRBD1 | TRBJ1-2 | TRBV29-1 | . | CSVGPKAGGVGGYTF | TGCAGCGTTGGGCCTAAAGCAGGGGGCGTTGGGGGCTACACCTTC
. | TRBJ1-2 | TRBV6-4 | . | CAREYGYTF | TGTGCCAGAGAATATGGCTACACCTTC
TRBD2 | TRBJ2-1 | TRBV20-1 | few | CSAATSGGRFNEQFF | TGCAGTGCTGCGACTAGCGGGGGGCGTTTCAATGAGCAGTTCTTC
. | TRBJ2-5 | TRBV15 | many | CATSRDNKETQYF | TGTGCCACCTCGCGAGACAATAAAGAGACCCAGTACTTC
TRBD2 | TRBJ2-7 | TRBV10-3 | once | CAISSSGRGAPYNEQYF | TGTGCCATCAGTTCCAGCGGGCGGGGGGCACCCTACAATGAGCAGTACTTC
. | TRBJ2-5 | TRBV12-3/TRBV12-4 | . | CASRDPLQETQYF | TGTGCCAGCAGAGACCCCCTGCAGGAGACCCAGTACTTC
. | TRBJ2-1 | TRBV6-4 | many | CASSVDPSSDEQFF | TGTGCCAGCAGTGTGGATCCCAGTTCCGATGAGCAGTTCTTC
. | TRBJ2-3 | TRBV12-3/TRBV12-4 | . | CASSPGFSTDTQYF | TGTGCCAGCAGTCCGGGATTTAGCACAGATACGCAGTATTTT
TRBD1 | TRBJ2-5 | TRBV12-3/TRBV12-4 | . | CASSPDRRYQETQYF | TGTGCCAGCAGCCCGGACAGGCGGTACCAAGAGACCCAGTACTTC
. | TRBJ2-7 | TRBV10-3 | . | CAIARTGFSGCEQYF | TGTGCCATCGCCCGGACGGGCTTTTCGGGCTGCGAGCAGTACTTC
. | TRBJ2-6 | TRBV20-1 | few | CSASERRGANVLTF | TGCAGTGCTAGTGAGAGAAGGGGGGCCAACGTCCTGACTTTC
. | TRBJ2-4 | TRBV12-3/TRBV12-4 | many | CASSSYRDTEQYF | TGTGCCAGCAGTTCTTACCGGGACACGGAGCAGTACTTC
. | TRBJ2-1 | TRBV25-1 | few | CASSESDTDYNEQFF | TGTGCCAGCAGTGAATCGGATACGGATTACAATGAGCAGTTCTTC